The 19 T cell receptor beta chains below all came from one sample that was sequenced in a study of blood T cell repertoires in COVID-19. Sequencing used immunoSEQ multiplex PCR; TCRdb keeps in-frame clones, though not all of them. This table has about 190,000 clones, roughly 89% appearing once. The sample was peripheral blood. These TCRs come from a middle-aged man with acute or convalescent COVID-19.

The chain uses TRBV20-1 and TRBJ2-7; weak D call: TRBD2 (6 bases). In germline, CDR1 is DFQATT, CDR2 SNEGSKA (reference sequence). V was trimmed by 3 bases and J by 6 bases, leaving 9 bases between them. The CDR3 extends over 11 amino acids. CDR3 protein: CSARRGSEQYF. CDR3 in DNA: TGCAGTGCTAGGCGGGGCTCCGAGCAGTACTTC.

This clone occurred a few times. This sequence joins TRBV28 and TRBJ1-6, with D uncertain. CDR1 is MDHEN and CDR2 is SYDVKM in the germline V gene. The CDR3 runs to 12 residues. Trimming removed 2 bases at V and 10 bases at J, with 6 bases between. The CDR3 DNA follows: TGTGCCAGCAGTTTAGCGTCCTCACCCCTCCACTTT. Its protein product is CASSLASSPLHF.

The V call is TRBV27, the J call TRBJ1-3, with 7 bases identical to TRBD1. The CDR3 spans 15 residues. Trimming cost V 5 bases and J 2 bases; bases outside gene matches: 6. The germline CDR1 and CDR2 sequences are MNHEY and SMNVEV (reference sequence). This chain's CDR3 is CASSPGQATGNTIYF. CDR3 coding DNA: TGTGCCAGCAGTCCTGGACAGGCGACTGGAAACACCATATATTTT.

This chain connects TRBV19 to TRBJ2-2; 13 nucleotides align to TRBD2. With V trimmed by 8 bases and J by 5 bases, 11 bases remained unmatched. This CDR3 comprises 17 residues. CDR1 and CDR2 (germline): LNHDA, SQIVND (reference sequence). The CDR3 DNA reads as TGTGCCAGTTCGCTGACCGGGACTAGCGGGATTACCGGGGAGCTGTTTTTT. This gives the protein CASSLTGTSGITGELFF.

This chain connects TRBV3-1 (or the pseudogene TRBV3-2) to TRBJ2-7; 12 bases agree with TRBD2. The CDR3 length is 15 residues. Looked up from germline, CDR1 is LGHDT and CDR2 is YNNKEL (reference sequence). V trimming: 6 bases; J trimming: 7 bases; junction bases outside the gene matches: 10. The CDR3 loop is CASSRLAGGQGEQYF. The CDR3 coding sequence is TGTGCCAGCAGTCGTCTAGCGGGAGGGCAGGGTGAGCAGTACTTC.

V is TRBV28 and J is TRBJ2-1; 10 bases line up with TRBD1. Losses at the gene ends were 6 bases for V and 7 bases for J; bases not matched to a gene: 6. From germline, CDR1 is MDHEN and CDR2 SYDVKM. The CDR3 is made up of 14 amino acids. In nucleotides, the CDR3 is TGTGCCAGCAGGGGACAGGGGACGGGGAATGAGCAGTTCTTC. It translates to CASRGQGTGNEQFF.

This chain joins TRBV5-5 and TRBJ1-5; 8 bases align to TRBD1. The CDR3 is 14 residues long. Losses at the gene ends were 4 bases for V and 6 bases for J; bases not matched to a gene: 6. CDR1 is SGHKS and CDR2 is YYEKEE in the germline V gene (reference sequence). The CDR3 loop reads CASSDDRGGQPQHF. The CDR3 bases are TGTGCCAGCAGCGACGACAGGGGTGGTCAGCCCCAGCATTTT.

This clone was seen a few times. V gene TRBV6-2 or TRBV6-3 combines with J gene TRBJ1-1, with 7 bases that match TRBD1. Trimming cost V 5 bases and J 4 bases; bases outside gene matches: 4. The CDR3 runs 13 residues. Per the germline V gene, CDR1 is MNHEY and CDR2 is SVGEGT. As DNA, the CDR3 is TGTGCCAGCAGTAGACAGGGTGCCACTGAAGCTTTCTTT. Encoded protein: CASSRQGATEAFF.

This chain links TRBV5-1 with TRBJ2-2; a weak D match, TRBD1 (5 bases). The CDR3 sequence is 13 residues long. In germline, CDR1 is SGHRS, CDR2 YFSETQ. Trimming stripped 3 bases from V and 3 bases from J, with 6 bases between. The CDR3 DNA follows: TGCGCCAGCAGCTCCAGGGACACCGGGGAGCTGTTTTTT. This gives the protein CASSSRDTGELFF.

This chain links TRBV28 with TRBJ1-3, with TRBD1 as a possible D gene (5 bases). CDR3 length: 14 amino acids. Germline lookup yields CDR1 MDHEN and CDR2 SYDVKM. Trimming took off 10 bases at V and 4 bases at J, with 17 bases between the two ends. The CDR3 region is CATGVGGTGNTIYF. The CDR3 nucleotides are TGTGCCACCGGGGTCGGGGGAACAGGAAACACCATATATTTT.

V gene TRBV28 combines with J gene TRBJ1-5, with D possibly TRBD1 on 5 matching bases. V was shortened by 4 bases and J by 3 bases, with 13 bases between the two germline ends. Germline lookup yields CDR1 MDHEN and CDR2 SYDVKM. The CDR3 is 15 residues long. The CDR3 sequence is CASSYGRGSNQPQHF. The CDR3 nucleotides read TGTGCCAGCAGTTACGGGAGGGGCTCCAATCAGCCCCAGCATTTT.

Concerning this clone: At one boundary the junction diverges from the germline segment, which might be a read error. V gene TRBV5-4 combines with J gene TRBJ1-2; no firm D call. This CDR3 comprises 14 residues. The V gene's germline CDR1 is SGHNT and CDR2 YYREEE (reference sequence). The DNA of the CDR3 is TGTGCCAGCAGCTCTGGACTGAAGGAGGACTTTATCTCCTTC. Translation gives CASSSGLKEDFISF. The variable domain in full, with the rest retrieved from reference TRBV5-4 and TRBJ1-2, is ETGVTQSPTHLIKTRGQQVTLRCSSQSGHNTVSWYQQALGQGPQFIFQYYREEENGRGNFPPRFSGLQFPNYSSELNVNALELDDSALYLCASSSGLKEDFISFGSGTRLTVV.

This chain joins TRBV28 and TRBJ2-5; perhaps TRBD2 as D (5 bases). V was pared by 9 bases and J by 1 base, with 12 bases between. The CDR3 is 13 amino acids. From germline, CDR1 is MDHEN and CDR2 SYDVKM. The CDR3: CASEPRGQETQYF. The DNA of the CDR3 is TGTGCCAGTGAACCCCGGGGCCAAGAGACCCAGTACTTC.

The chain is built from TRBV2 and TRBJ2-7, with TRBD1 identical over 8 bases. Looked up from germline, CDR1 is SNHLY and CDR2 is FYNNEI. The CDR3 runs to 14 residues. The V segment lost 5 bases and the J segment 2 bases; nucleotides outside the gene matches: 5. In DNA form, the CDR3 reads TGTGCCAGCAGTTCCGGACAGGGACCCTACGAGCAGTACTTC. Protein: CASSSGQGPYEQYF.

The J gene is TRBJ2-3, the V gene TRBV7-2, with D hard to call. V was shortened by 1 base and J by 4 bases, with 9 bases between the two germline ends. Per the germline V gene, CDR1 is SGHTA and CDR2 is FQGNSA. There are 14 residues in the CDR3. The CDR3 region has the DNA TGTGCCAGCAGCTTAGACAGCTCCCCAGATACGCAGTATTTT. This encodes CASSLDSSPDTQYF.

This clone appeared once. V is TRBV27 and J is TRBJ1-2, with 7 nucleotides matching TRBD1. Trimming took 2 bases from V and 6 from J; bases not matched to a gene: 9. Germline-derived CDR1 and CDR2 are MNHEY and SMNVEV (reference sequence). CDR3 length equals 15 residues. The CDR3 region is CASSLIPGGFDGYTF. CDR3 in DNA: TGTGCCAGCAGTTTAATCCCAGGGGGATTCGATGGCTACACCTTC.

The chain uses TRBV10-3 and TRBJ1-2, with 8 bases lining up with TRBD1. Germline V gene data show CDR1 as ENHRY and CDR2 as SYGVKD. The ends lost 5 bases at V and 5 bases at J; junction bases unmatched: 7. The CDR3 contains 14 residues. The CDR3 DNA sequence: TGTGCCATCAGTCACCAGGGGGCTTTGTATGGCTACACCTTC. Translation: CAISHQGALYGYTF.

The rearrangement joins TRBV6-5 to TRBJ2-1, with 11 bases lining up with TRBD2. This CDR3 has 13 amino acids. Trimming cost V 10 bases and J 8 bases; bases outside gene matches: 7. Germline V gives CDR1 MNHEY, CDR2 SVGAGI. The CDR3 is CATEGLAADEQFF. In DNA, the CDR3 is TGTGCCACCGAGGGACTAGCGGCCGATGAGCAGTTCTTC.

This clone was seen a single time. The rearrangement links TRBV5-1 to TRBJ2-3; 7 bases match TRBD2. Germline lookup yields CDR1 SGHRS and CDR2 YFSETQ. Trimming took 0 bases from V and 3 from J; bases not matched to a gene: 7. The CDR3 has 16 residues. CDR3 protein: CASSLVREKSTDTQYF. Here the CDR3 DNA reads TGCGCCAGCAGCTTGGTGCGGGAGAAGAGTACAGATACGCAGTATTTT.